The rows below give T cell receptor beta chains drawn from one sample of a study of blood T cell repertoires in COVID-19. This table comes from immunoSEQ multiplex PCR, and its TCRdb copy is limited to in-frame clones, with some not included. This table has about 300,000 clones, under 90% appearing once. Sequencing used PBMCs or T cells enriched from blood (not recorded which). The source is a woman in her 50s who had been exposed to COVID-19. Each CDR3 is given with its conserved first and last residue. A D gene is named only where the DNA matches it firmly. A row's size may be missing; if present it is once, few, many or a size class.

.,TRBJ1-5,TRBV7-9,15,.,CASQMGAPSNQPQHF,TGTGCCAGCCAGATGGGGGCGCCCAGCAATCAGCCCCAGCATTTT
.,TRBJ1-4,TRBV10-3,14,.,CAISGGITNEKLFF,TGTGCCATCAGTGGAGGGATAACTAATGAAAAACTGTTTTTT
.,TRBJ2-3,TRBV6-5,16,.,CASSFLDREGTDTQYF,TGTGCCAGCAGTTTCCTCGACAGGGAGGGCACAGATACGCAGTATTTT
TRBD1,TRBJ2-1,TRBV5-4,14,.,CASSQGQVRNEQFF,TGTGCCAGCAGCCAGGGACAGGTGAGGAATGAGCAGTTCTTC
.,TRBJ1-2,TRBV5-4,16,once,CASSPGQGATNYGYTF,TGTGCCAGCAGCCCCGGTCAAGGGGCTACTAACTATGGCTACACCTTC
TRBD2,TRBJ2-2,TRBV5-1,14,.,CASRFSGGSGELFF,TGCGCCAGCAGATTCAGCGGGGGGTCCGGGGAGCTGTTTTTT
.,TRBJ1-3,TRBV19,17,few,CASSTEVPRFSGNTIYF,TGTGCCAGTAGTACGGAGGTCCCAAGGTTTTCTGGAAACACCATATATTTT
.,TRBJ2-3,TRBV6-5,11,.,CASTRLDTQYF,TGTGCCAGTACTAGGTTAGATACGCAGTATTTT
TRBD2,TRBJ2-2,TRBV7-7,16,.,CASSPDRGGVTGELFF,TGTGCTAGCAGCCCCGACCGGGGGGGCGTCACCGGGGAGCTGTTTTTT
.,TRBJ1-5,TRBV24-1,16,.,CATSDPGSLSPQPQHF,TGTGCCACCAGTGATCCCGGTTCCTTGAGCCCTCAGCCCCAGCATTTT
TRBD1,TRBJ2-1,TRBV10-3,15,.,CAIKAVGGATDEQFF,TGTGCCATCAAGGCCGTAGGGGGCGCAACGGATGAGCAGTTCTTC
TRBD1,TRBJ2-1,TRBV30,14,few,CAWSRGGTYNEQFF,TGTGCCTGGAGTAGAGGGGGCACCTACAATGAGCAGTTCTTC
.,TRBJ1-2,TRBV5-4,16,.,CASTSGRHRETYGYTF,TGTGCCAGCACCTCTGGGCGGCACAGGGAGACTTATGGCTACACCTTC
.,TRBJ2-2,TRBV6-4,14,.,CASSGQGGTGELFF,TGTGCCAGCAGTGGCCAGGGCGGCACCGGGGAGCTGTTTTTT
TRBD2,TRBJ2-1,TRBV28,15,.,CASSPAWTSSNEQFF,TGTGCCAGCAGTCCCGCCTGGACTAGCAGCAATGAGCAGTTCTTC
.,TRBJ2-1,TRBV9,15,.,CASSLLQGPNNEQFF,TGTGCCAGCAGCCTCCTTCAGGGGCCCAACAATGAGCAGTTCTTC
TRBD1,TRBJ1-1,TRBV7-2,13,few,CASSAQGGTEAFF,TGTGCCAGCAGCGCACAGGGGGGGACTGAAGCTTTCTTT
.,TRBJ1-3,TRBV2,15,.,CASSEGLSSGNTIYF,TGTGCCAGCAGTGAAGGCCTCAGCTCTGGAAACACCATATATTTT
.,TRBJ2-2,TRBV5-8,15,once,CASSLGQSNTGELFF,TGTGCCAGCAGCTTGGGACAGTCGAACACCGGGGAGCTGTTTTTT
.,TRBJ1-5,TRBV20-1,13,.,CSASLGADQPQHF,TGCAGTGCTAGTTTAGGGGCGGATCAGCCCCAGCATTTT
TRBD1,TRBJ2-7,TRBV2,15,.,CASSEAVTGDYEQYF,TGTGCCAGCAGTGAAGCTGTGACAGGGGACTACGAGCAGTACTTC
.,TRBJ2-3,TRBV3-1/TRBV3-2,13,once,CASSHPFADTQYF,TGTGCCAGCAGCCACCCCTTCGCAGATACGCAGTATTTT
.,TRBJ1-5,TRBV4-2,16,few,CASSQDAGYSNQPQHF,TGTGCCAGCAGCCAAGATGCAGGGTATAGCAATCAGCCCCAGCATTTT
.,TRBJ1-2,TRBV7-9,15,.,CASSRDSGTYYGYTF,TGTGCCAGCAGCCGTGACTCGGGAACCTACTATGGCTACACCTTC
.,TRBJ1-4,TRBV27,18,.,CASSLWGRGGYGNEKLFF,TGTGCCAGCAGTTTATGGGGTCGGGGTGGTTACGGTAATGAAAAACTGTTTTTT
.,TRBJ2-5,TRBV20-1,11,.,CRVTTVETQYF,TGCAGAGTGACAACGGTGGAGACCCAGTACTTC
.,TRBJ2-3,TRBV21-1,20,.,CASSKLLAGAREGCTDTQYF,TGTGCCAGCAGCAAATTACTAGCGGGGGCACGGGAGGGGTGCACAGATACGCAGTATTTT
.,TRBJ1-3,TRBV5-1,14,.,CASSLTDSGNTIYF,TGCGCCAGCAGCTTGACAGACTCTGGAAACACCATATATTTT
.,TRBJ2-7,TRBV19,14,.,CASSMSGGPYEQYF,TGTGCCAGTAGTATGTCAGGGGGGCCCTACGAGCAGTACTTC
TRBD2,TRBJ2-3,TRBV7-2,16,.,CASSLGLAGVTDTQYF,TGTGCCAGCAGCCTAGGACTAGCGGGGGTAACAGATACGCAGTATTTT
.,TRBJ1-6,TRBV19,15,.,CASSQGQYLNSPLHF,TGTGCCAGTAGCCAAGGACAGTACCTCAATTCACCCCTCCACTTT
.,TRBJ2-7,TRBV28,13,.,CASSWTSSYEQYF,TGTGCCAGCAGTTGGACATCCTCCTACGAGCAGTACTTC
TRBD1,TRBJ1-1,TRBV6-5,14,.,CASSSWGQGTEAFF,TGTGCCAGCAGTTCCTGGGGACAGGGCACTGAAGCTTTCTTT
.,TRBJ1-1,TRBV18,16,.,CASSAGTGKVNTEAFF,TGTGCCAGCTCAGCTGGTACAGGGAAGGTGAACACTGAAGCTTTCTTT
TRBD2,TRBJ2-2,TRBV6-5,16,.,CASSYPLAGGTGELFF,TGTGCCAGCAGCTACCCCTTGGCGGGGGGTACCGGGGAGCTGTTTTTT
.,TRBJ1-3,TRBV5-1,16,.,CASSLDAEYSGNTIYF,TGCGCCAGCAGCTTGGACGCGGAGTACTCTGGAAACACCATATATTTT
.,TRBJ1-1,TRBV7-8,15,few,CASSPPRGEDTEAFF,TGTGCCAGCAGCCCCCCCCGGGGGGAGGACACTGAAGCTTTCTTT
.,TRBJ1-4,TRBV27,16,.,CARAVQLRGSGEKLFF,TGTGCCAGAGCCGTACAGCTCAGGGGAAGCGGTGAAAAACTGTTTTTT
TRBD1,TRBJ2-7,TRBV19,15,.,CASSAPGQGSYEQYF,TGTGCCAGTAGTGCGCCGGGACAGGGTTCCTACGAGCAGTACTTC
.,TRBJ2-1,TRBV2,15,.,CASIERDPAYNEQFF,TGTGCCAGCATTGAACGTGATCCGGCCTACAATGAGCAGTTCTTC
.,TRBJ1-6,TRBV5-1,16,.,CASRRESSSYNSPLHF,TGCGCCAGCAGAAGAGAGTCGAGCTCCTATAATTCACCCCTCCACTTT
TRBD2,TRBJ2-1,TRBV29-1,15,once,CSAEPGLAPRGEQFF,TGCAGCGCCGAGCCCGGACTAGCCCCCCGTGGTGAGCAGTTCTTC
.,TRBJ2-1,TRBV3-1/TRBV3-2,15,.,CASSQGTGLGDEQFF,TGTGCCAGCAGCCAAGGAACAGGGTTGGGCGATGAGCAGTTCTTC
TRBD2,TRBJ2-3,TRBV6-5,13,.,CASKMGGGDTQYF,TGTGCCAGCAAGATGGGCGGGGGAGATACGCAGTATTTT
.,TRBJ2-1,TRBV5-6,13,.,CASSRTHNNEQFF,TGTGCCAGCAGCCGGACTCATAACAATGAGCAGTTCTTC
.,TRBJ1-2,TRBV28,15,.,CASSPRFGQVYGYTF,TGTGCCAGCAGTCCGCGCTTTGGACAAGTCTATGGCTACACCTTC
TRBD1,TRBJ2-7,TRBV27,13,.,CASSFGQGYEQYF,TGTGCCAGCAGTTTCGGACAGGGCTACGAGCAGTACTTC
TRBD1,TRBJ2-7,TRBV5-8,14,.,CASSYRQGSYEQYF,TGTGCCAGCAGCTACCGACAGGGTTCCTACGAGCAGTACTTC
.,TRBJ2-5,TRBV11-1,12,few,CASRLAGETQYF,TGTGCCAGCAGACTAGCCGGCGAGACCCAGTACTTC
TRBD1,TRBJ2-2,TRBV7-2,17,.,CASSLMGQGVRTGELFF,TGTGCCAGCAGCTTAATGGGACAGGGGGTTCGAACCGGGGAGCTGTTTTTT
.,TRBJ2-3,TRBV9,18,.,CASSVGRGGAAHEGTQYF,TGTGCCAGCAGCGTAGGGAGGGGTGGCGCGGCGCACGAGGGAACGCAGTATTTT
TRBD1,TRBJ2-7,TRBV7-8,16,.,CASSPSPGQSPREQYF,TGTGCCAGCAGCCCTAGTCCGGGACAGAGCCCTCGTGAGCAGTACTTC